A single sample gave rise to the 30 T cell receptor beta chains below, sequenced in a study of cytomegalovirus exposure and HLA in healthy donors (TCRdb year 2017). Libraries were made using the immunoSEQ multiplex PCR assay. For the multiplex PCR, a mixture combining 60 forward primers for TCR Vbeta segments and 13 reverse primers for TCR Jbeta segments was used. Here the immuneACCESS table is served through TCRdb, limited to in-frame sequences with V and J called. Missing clones are a known gap in these copies; in checked studies unresolved V genes cover under half, and the rest lacks a known reason. Present in this sample are tens of thousands of clones, 63% of which were seen just once. Of the sample, roughly 6.3% is held by the ten largest clones. Source material: PBMCs. The receptors were gathered from a woman aged 30 to 39 in good health and CMV-seronegative.

By its share, this clone is medium-sized (0.01 to 0.1%). The V gene is TRBV5-1, the J gene TRBJ2-1; 8 bases fit TRBD1. The CDR3 is made up of 15 amino acids. Germline CDR1 is SGHRS and CDR2 is YFSETQ. Trimming cost V 0 bases and J 3 bases; bases outside gene matches: 2. CDR3 in amino acids: CASSLETGVYNEQFF. As DNA, the CDR3 is TGCGCCAGCAGCTTGGAGACAGGGGTCTACAATGAGCAGTTCTTC.

In its sample, this clone was seen once. The chain joins TRBV7-8 to TRBJ2-3, with D possibly TRBD2 on 6 matching bases. The CDR3 runs to 15 residues. Trimming stripped 0 bases from V and 5 bases from J, with 12 bases between. Germline CDR1 and CDR2: SGHVS and FQNEAQ. CDR3 nucleotide sequence: TGTGCCAGCAGCTTAGCGGGGACTGTGGGAGATACGCAGTATTTT. It yields the protein CASSLAGTVGDTQYF.

This clone occurred a few times. The chain recombines TRBV5-1 with TRBJ2-4; a weak D match, TRBD2 (5 bases). The CDR3 covers 12 residues. Deletions cut 7 bases from V and 8 bases from J, with 13 bases between. Germline CDR1 and CDR2: SGHRS and YFSETQ. In DNA, the CDR3 is TGCGCCAGCGCCGGGGATTCAGACATTCAGTACTTC. The encoded protein is CASAGDSDIQYF.

The chain combines TRBV6-5 with TRBJ1-2; 8 positions agree with TRBD1. The CDR3 length is 15 residues. Trimming at V came to 5 bases and at J to 4 bases, leaving 9 bases not matched to a gene. CDR1 and CDR2 from the germline V gene are MNHEY and SVGAGI. This CDR3 reads CASSMDRDPTYGYTF. CDR3 nucleotide sequence: TGTGCCAGCAGTATGGACAGGGACCCAACCTATGGCTACACCTTC.

The chain has TRBV15 and TRBJ1-5; D is unresolved. V shed 1 base and J shed 3 bases, with 7 bases lying between them. In germline, CDR1 is LNHNV, CDR2 YYDKDF (reference sequence). The CDR3 contains 14 residues. The CDR3 nucleotides are TGTGCCACCAGCAGAGGTGGCCTCAATCAGCCCCAGCATTTT. As protein: CATSRGGLNQPQHF.

The rearrangement links TRBV5-8 to TRBJ2-1, with unresolved D. The V end was cut by 6 bases, the J end by 7 bases, with 14 bases between. This CDR3 spans 13 amino acids. CDR1 is SGHTS and CDR2 is YDEGEE in the germline V gene. The CDR3 reads CASTRRLANEQFF. In DNA form, the CDR3 reads TGTGCCAGCACCCGTCGACTTGCAAATGAGCAGTTCTTC.

The count of this clone is one. This chain uses TRBV12-2 with TRBJ2-1; TRBD1 is the table's D call, not checked against the DNA. TRBV12-2 is a listed pseudogene. The CDR3 runs to 16 residues. For the CDR3, the DNA is TGTGCAAGTCGCTGCCAACCGGGACAGGGAAAAAATGAGCAGTTCTTC. Residues: CASRCQPGQGKNEQFF.

About this clone: Other DNA sequences of this sample code for an identical CDR3. The V gene is TRBV28, the J gene TRBJ2-3; 15 bases match TRBD2. The CDR3 covers 16 residues. Germline CDR1 is MDHEN and CDR2 is SYDVKM. V was clipped by 7 bases and J by 5 bases; unmatched bases: 7. The DNA for the CDR3 is TGTGCCAGCACCCATGGACTAGCGGGAGGGAAAGATACGCAGTATTTT. It codes for CASTHGLAGGKDTQYF. Full variable domain (missing parts from reference TRBV28 and TRBJ2-3): DVKVTQSSRYLVKRTGEKVFLECVQDMDHENMFWYRQDPGLGLRLIYFSYDVKMKEKGDIPEGYSVSREKKERFSLILESASTNQTSMYLCASTHGLAGGKDTQYFGPGTRLTVL.

This rearrangement joins TRBV10-3 to TRBJ2-3; 11 bases match TRBD2. Per germline, CDR1 ENHRY and CDR2 SYGVKD. CDR3 size: 14 residues. V dropped 10 bases and J dropped 0; count of bases not matched to a gene: 3. The CDR3 loop reads CASGTSGSTDTQYF. CDR3 nucleotides: TGTGCCAGCGGGACTAGCGGTAGCACAGATACGCAGTATTTT.

A few counts support this clone. The rearrangement joins TRBV28 to TRBJ1-5, with 11 nucleotides matching TRBD1. Trimming removed 2 bases from V and 7 bases from J; junction bases left unmatched: 4. CDR1 and CDR2 (germline): MDHEN, SYDVKM. The CDR3 is 15 residues long. CDR3 region: CASSLPGQGEQPQHF. In DNA, the CDR3 is TGTGCCAGCAGTTTACCGGGACAGGGGGAACAGCCCCAGCATTTT.

This chain connects TRBV7-2 to TRBJ2-7, with TRBD1 as a possible D gene (6 bases). Germline V gene sequence: CDR1 SGHTA, CDR2 FQGNSA. Trimming pared 5 bases from V and 6 bases from J, leaving 17 bases between. This CDR3 spans 14 amino acids. Here the CDR3 reads CASSQALEGGEQYF. The CDR3 nucleotides are TGTGCCAGCAGCCAAGCCCTAGAAGGGGGCGAGCAGTACTTC.

J is TRBJ2-7 and V is TRBV18; perhaps TRBD1 as D (6 bases). The CDR3 runs 13 residues. Germline V CDR1 and CDR2: KGHSH, LQKENI. The V end lost 4 bases, the J end lost 5 bases, and 12 bases lay between the germline ends. The CDR3 sequence is CASSQQGGDEQYF. CDR3 DNA sequence: TGTGCCAGCTCACAACAGGGTGGCGACGAGCAGTACTTC.

The chain's CDR3 is CASSVDRNYGYTF. CDR3 nucleotide sequence: TGTGCCAGCAGCGTGGACAGGAACTATGGCTACACCTTC. This rearrangement joins TRBV5-4 to TRBJ1-2; TRBD1 matches 7 bases. Per the germline V gene, CDR1 is SGHNT and CDR2 is YYREEE (reference sequence). The CDR3 spans 13 residues. With 4 bases clipped from V and 2 bases from J, the junction kept 2 bases outside the gene matches.

This clone was detected a few times. V and J are TRBV30 and TRBJ1-2; possibly TRBD1 for D (6 bases). CDR1 and CDR2 from the germline V gene are GTSNPN and SVGIG (reference sequence). Trimming removed 0 bases from V and 0 bases from J, with 8 bases in between. CDR3 length: 14 amino acids. This CDR3 reads CAWSVTGTNYGYTF. The CDR3 DNA reads TGTGCCTGGAGTGTGACAGGAACTAACTATGGCTACACCTTC.

V usage is TRBV6-1 and J usage is TRBJ1-2; a weak D match, TRBD1 (5 bases). V dropped 7 bases and J dropped 1 base, with 13 bases sitting between them. This CDR3 is built from 14 residues. CDR1 is MNHNS, CDR2 SASEGT, per germline. The CDR3 bases are TGTGCCAGCATCCAGGGTTCGGTTAACTATGGCTACACCTTC. This encodes CASIQGSVNYGYTF.

This clone was seen only a few times. The chain employs TRBV29-1 and TRBJ2-1, with D perhaps matching TRBD1 (6 bases). Germline lookup yields CDR1 SQVTM and CDR2 ANQGSEA. The CDR3 is made up of 13 amino acids. V gave up 6 bases and J gave up 0 bases, with 9 bases separating them. DNA for the CDR3: TGCAGCGTGGGGGCGGGCTCCTACAATGAGCAGTTCTTC. Its translation: CSVGAGSYNEQFF.

This clone was picked up a small number of times. V and J are TRBV5-8 and TRBJ2-7, with 10 nucleotides matching TRBD1. CDR3 length equals 15 residues. J was trimmed by 7 bases and V by 3 bases; bases with no gene match: 10. Germline V CDR1 and CDR2: SGHTS, YDEGEE. The CDR3 DNA reads TGTGCCAGCAGCTGGGGGGACAGGGGAGCCTTTGAGCAGTACTTC. This sequence encodes CASSWGDRGAFEQYF. The entire variable domain, with the rest obtained from reference TRBV5-8 and TRBJ2-7, is as follows: EAGVTQSPTHLIKTRGQQATLRCSPISGHTSVYWYQQALGLGLQFLLWYDEGEERNRGNFPPRFSGRQFPNYSSELNVNALELEDSALYLCASSWGDRGAFEQYFGPGTRLTVT.

The rearrangement joins TRBV5-1 to TRBJ2-2; TRBD2 matches 9 bases. This CDR3 comprises 15 residues. Per germline, CDR1 SGHRS and CDR2 YFSETQ. V lost 0 bases, J lost 4 bases, and 1 base stayed unmatched. CDR3 sequence reads: CASSLVLAGTGELFF. The DNA of the CDR3 is TGCGCCAGCAGCTTGGTACTAGCGGGCACCGGGGAGCTGTTTTTT.

The table lists this clone with a count of one. This chain joins TRBV28 and TRBJ2-5, with a tentative D call TRBD2 (6 bases). The last part of the DNA fits TRBJ2-7 better; the J call may be wrong. Per germline, CDR1 MDHEN and CDR2 SYDVKM. CDR3 length: 14 residues. This chain's CDR3 is CASTRLLAEYEQYF. The CDR3 coding sequence is TGTGCCAGCACCCGACTACTAGCAGAGTACGAGCAGTACTTC.

The chain uses TRBV27 and TRBJ2-3; perhaps TRBD1 as D (5 bases). CDR3 length equals 18 residues. With 0 bases removed from V and 0 bases from J, the gap between germline ends came to 16 bases. The germline V gene encodes CDR1 MNHEY and CDR2 SMNVEV (reference sequence). The CDR3 protein is CASSLSYPTAASTDTQYF. The DNA of the CDR3 is TGTGCCAGCAGTTTATCATATCCGACAGCTGCTAGCACAGATACGCAGTATTTT.

This chain uses TRBV19 with TRBJ1-2; perhaps TRBD1 as D (5 bases). V lost 7 bases, J lost 1 base, and 10 bases lay in between. CDR1 LNHDA and CDR2 SQIVND come from the germline V gene (reference sequence). The CDR3 runs 13 residues. The DNA of the CDR3 is TGTGCCAGTATAGGGGCCCTTAACTATGGCTACACCTTC. It translates to CASIGALNYGYTF. The variable domain in full, completed from reference TRBV19 and TRBJ1-2, reads DGGITQSPKYLFRKEGQNVTLSCEQNLNHDAMYWYRQDPGQGLRLIYYSQIVNDFQKGDIAEGYSVSREKKESFPLTVTSAQKNPTAFYLCASIGALNYGYTFGSGTRLTVV.

V gene TRBV9 combines with J gene TRBJ2-5; 8 positions match TRBD2. This CDR3 has 16 amino acids. The V gene's germline CDR1 is SGDLS and CDR2 YYNGEE. The V segment lost 4 bases and the J segment 2 bases; nucleotides outside the gene matches: 10. CDR3 DNA sequence: TGTGCCAGCAGCCCACGGGGGGGCCGGGGACAAGAGACCCAGTACTTC. This sequence encodes CASSPRGGRGQETQYF.

This clone was observed a few times. The J gene is TRBJ2-3, the V gene TRBV2; TRBD2 matches 10 bases. Germline trimming cut 4 bases from V and 7 bases from J; bases unmatched to any gene: 8. The CDR3 is 15 amino acids. Germline V gives CDR1 SNHLY, CDR2 FYNNEI. The CDR3 DNA reads as TGTGCCAGCAGTGCCCAGCGGGGGGGGACAAATACGCAGTATTTT. Protein: CASSAQRGGTNTQYF.

The chain uses TRBV6-1 and TRBJ1-4; 8 nucleotides agree with TRBD1. J gave up 5 bases and V 6 bases, and 8 bases lay outside the gene matches. This CDR3 is 15 amino acids long. Germline CDR1 reads MNHNS; CDR2 reads SASEGT. CDR3 bases: TGTGCCAGCAGCGACAGGGGACGGTTGAATGAAAAACTGTTTTTT. Translation: CASSDRGRLNEKLFF.

The chain has TRBV25-1 and TRBJ1-1, with 10 bases that match TRBD1. This CDR3 has 18 amino acids. CDR1 MGHDK and CDR2 SYGVNS come from the germline V gene. Losses at the gene ends were 5 bases for V and 5 bases for J; bases not matched to a gene: 17. The CDR3 is CASSPEVPTGGAGTEAFF. The DNA for the CDR3 is TGTGCCAGCAGTCCCGAGGTTCCGACAGGGGGCGCGGGTACTGAAGCTTTCTTT.

As DNA, the CDR3 is TGTGCCAGCAGCTTAGGGACTAGCGGGAGGCGGAACGAGCAGTACTTC. It translates to CASSLGTSGRRNEQYF. This sequence joins TRBV11-2 and TRBJ2-7; 14 bases match TRBD2. CDR3 length equals 16 residues. Trimming took 1 base from V and 5 from J; bases not matched to a gene: 4. Germline CDR1 reads SGHAT; CDR2 reads FQNNGV.

This clone has just a few counts. DNA of the CDR3: TGTGCCAGCAGCTTGTATAGCGGGAACACAGATACGCAGTATTTT. Protein sequence: CASSLYSGNTDTQYF. The chain recombines TRBV5-5 with TRBJ2-3; 8 bases align to TRBD2. Unmatched junction bases numbered 3, after V lost 1 base and J lost 2 bases. This CDR3 is 15 amino acids long. CDR1 and CDR2 from the germline V gene are SGHKS and YYEKEE (reference sequence).

The chain has TRBV9 and TRBJ1-1; 7 positions match TRBD1. Germline CDR1 reads SGDLS; CDR2 reads YYNGEE. V gave up 7 bases and J gave up 1 base; unmatched junction bases: 4. The CDR3 is made up of 13 amino acids. The CDR3 reads CASSSGGNTEAFF. The CDR3 coding sequence is TGTGCCAGCTCTTCAGGGGGGAACACTGAAGCTTTCTTT.

The chain joins TRBV11-2 to TRBJ2-7, with 10 nucleotides matching TRBD2. J gave up 5 bases and V 5 bases, and 9 bases lay outside the gene matches. From germline, CDR1 is SGHAT and CDR2 FQNNGV. The CDR3 length is 15 residues. CDR3 nucleotide sequence: TGTGCCAGCAGCCTAGGACTAGCGGCAAGACACGAGCAGTACTTC. Translation gives CASSLGLAARHEQYF.

This chain links TRBV5-1 with TRBJ2-3; 7 positions match TRBD1. The J segment lost 4 bases and the V segment lost 2 bases, leaving 4 bases of the junction unmatched. The CDR3 covers 14 residues. Germline loops: CDR1 SGHRS, CDR2 YFSETQ. CDR3 region: CASSFYTGADTQYF. CDR3 nucleotides: TGCGCCAGCAGCTTCTACACAGGGGCAGATACGCAGTATTTT.